A selection of T cell receptor beta chains follows, all from one sample in a study of CD4 T cells in relation to SARS-CoV-2 and coronaviruses. Only in-frame clones appear in the TCRdb table, and some are missing; sequencing was by immunoSEQ multiplex PCR. The sample lists some 22,000 clones; over 65% were seen once. Their specific antigens are unknown. Sequencing input: CD4+ T cells from PBMCs, cultured in vitro. The receptors were gathered from a human donor in good health. Each CDR3 is given without its conserved first and last residue. Each record gives: V gene, J gene, clone size, CDR3 protein. Rows give clone size only sometimes, using once, few, many, or a class for an expanded clone.

v_call: TRBV7-9; j_call: TRBJ1-1; clone_size: .; cdr3_aa: ASSLAVGNTEAF
v_call: TRBV6-2/TRBV6-3; j_call: TRBJ2-3; clone_size: .; cdr3_aa: ASSSGLAGVKDTQY
v_call: TRBV7-2; j_call: TRBJ2-7; clone_size: .; cdr3_aa: ASSVTGGLVEQY
v_call: TRBV18; j_call: TRBJ2-7; clone_size: .; cdr3_aa: ASSGRFGTGGYEQY
v_call: TRBV7-8; j_call: TRBJ1-2; clone_size: .; cdr3_aa: ASSRYRTGRVYGYT
v_call: TRBV6-1; j_call: TRBJ2-7; clone_size: few; cdr3_aa: ASSETGNEQY
v_call: TRBV28; j_call: TRBJ1-6; clone_size: .; cdr3_aa: ASSTQVRSPLH
v_call: TRBV9; j_call: TRBJ2-1; clone_size: .; cdr3_aa: ASSAYNRARDEQF
v_call: TRBV15; j_call: TRBJ1-2; clone_size: .; cdr3_aa: ATSRATGVNYGYT
v_call: TRBV5-1; j_call: TRBJ2-5; clone_size: .; cdr3_aa: ASSLLAGGGETQY
v_call: TRBV11-2; j_call: TRBJ2-5; clone_size: .; cdr3_aa: ASSLGPLAGRETQY
v_call: TRBV7-8; j_call: TRBJ1-6; clone_size: .; cdr3_aa: ASSSRPRGGDSPLH
v_call: TRBV27; j_call: TRBJ1-5; clone_size: .; cdr3_aa: ASSARAGKGANQPQH
v_call: TRBV10-3; j_call: TRBJ1-1; clone_size: .; cdr3_aa: AISVSLRETEAF
v_call: TRBV5-1; j_call: TRBJ1-6; clone_size: .; cdr3_aa: ASSPDLGLGYSPLH
v_call: TRBV7-9; j_call: TRBJ2-5; clone_size: .; cdr3_aa: ASSLALGGETQY
v_call: TRBV24-1; j_call: TRBJ1-3; clone_size: few; cdr3_aa: ATSDWTRPAMSSGNTIY
v_call: TRBV5-6; j_call: TRBJ2-3; clone_size: once; cdr3_aa: ASSLASSKSTQY
v_call: TRBV4-1; j_call: TRBJ2-7; clone_size: .; cdr3_aa: ASSLAGGTSASYEQY
v_call: TRBV30; j_call: TRBJ2-1; clone_size: .; cdr3_aa: AWSVIGTSGRNEQF
v_call: TRBV3-1/TRBV3-2; j_call: TRBJ1-2; clone_size: .; cdr3_aa: ASSQIGVRGARGYT
v_call: TRBV5-1; j_call: TRBJ1-1; clone_size: .; cdr3_aa: ASSKETLTEAF
v_call: TRBV6-2/TRBV6-3; j_call: TRBJ2-1; clone_size: .; cdr3_aa: ASSSLVLERGLQLYNEQF
v_call: TRBV6-2/TRBV6-3; j_call: TRBJ1-6; clone_size: .; cdr3_aa: ASSRDGTVSYNSPLH
v_call: TRBV6-5; j_call: TRBJ2-1; clone_size: few; cdr3_aa: ASTPAPFNEQF
v_call: TRBV7-2; j_call: TRBJ2-1; clone_size: .; cdr3_aa: ASSLSLATNEQF
v_call: TRBV29-1; j_call: TRBJ1-5; clone_size: medium-sized; cdr3_aa: SAGEYSQPQH
v_call: TRBV19; j_call: TRBJ2-2; clone_size: .; cdr3_aa: ASSIGTATNTGELF
v_call: TRBV18; j_call: TRBJ2-1; clone_size: .; cdr3_aa: ASSQDRNNEQF
v_call: TRBV3-1/TRBV3-2; j_call: TRBJ1-1; clone_size: .; cdr3_aa: ASSQDQGLNTEAF
v_call: TRBV9; j_call: TRBJ2-3; clone_size: .; cdr3_aa: ASSVGGMADTQY
v_call: TRBV5-6; j_call: TRBJ2-7; clone_size: .; cdr3_aa: ASSRSGPSFRY
v_call: TRBV6-5; j_call: TRBJ2-1; clone_size: .; cdr3_aa: ASSYASSSSYNEQF
v_call: TRBV20-1; j_call: TRBJ2-1; clone_size: .; cdr3_aa: SASGGDQFYNEQF
v_call: TRBV7-9; j_call: TRBJ2-5; clone_size: .; cdr3_aa: ASSQPGLAGLETQY
v_call: TRBV2; j_call: TRBJ2-1; clone_size: once; cdr3_aa: ASQTPGLVLF
v_call: TRBV5-1; j_call: TRBJ2-7; clone_size: .; cdr3_aa: ASSLRLAGGPSSYEQY
v_call: TRBV10-2; j_call: TRBJ1-4; clone_size: .; cdr3_aa: ASTNRDRGEKLF
v_call: TRBV6-5; j_call: TRBJ2-1; clone_size: .; cdr3_aa: ASSYFAENNEQF
v_call: TRBV19; j_call: TRBJ2-7; clone_size: .; cdr3_aa: ASSITGQVNHEQY
v_call: TRBV10-3; j_call: TRBJ1-5; clone_size: .; cdr3_aa: AISQPPGGADQPQH
v_call: TRBV5-4; j_call: TRBJ2-7; clone_size: .; cdr3_aa: ASSLRSRRSSYEQY
v_call: TRBV6-6; j_call: TRBJ1-4; clone_size: .; cdr3_aa: ASRAGGTNEKLF
v_call: TRBV6-2/TRBV6-3; j_call: TRBJ2-3; clone_size: .; cdr3_aa: ASSYSNSGGEDTQY
v_call: TRBV7-2; j_call: TRBJ1-2; clone_size: .; cdr3_aa: ASSPTGVNYGYT
v_call: TRBV6-1; j_call: TRBJ2-4; clone_size: .; cdr3_aa: ASSGGGWTSGLAKNIQY
v_call: TRBV2; j_call: TRBJ1-4; clone_size: few; cdr3_aa: ATGANEKLF
v_call: TRBV9; j_call: TRBJ2-5; clone_size: .; cdr3_aa: ASSPELGWSGGRETQY
v_call: TRBV6-5; j_call: TRBJ2-3; clone_size: .; cdr3_aa: ASRQLGSLTDTQY
v_call: TRBV29-1; j_call: TRBJ2-6; clone_size: .; cdr3_aa: SVSRGSGANVLT
v_call: TRBV6-7; j_call: TRBJ1-2; clone_size: .; cdr3_aa: ARDLEPTPGGINYGYT
v_call: TRBV7-2; j_call: TRBJ2-1; clone_size: .; cdr3_aa: ASSFSGRNHNEQF
v_call: TRBV5-1; j_call: TRBJ1-2; clone_size: .; cdr3_aa: ASSLEGAGYGYT
v_call: TRBV9; j_call: TRBJ2-3; clone_size: .; cdr3_aa: ASSPRLRVNIPDTQY